This T cell receptor (beta chain) was found in a study of shared clonotypes between healthy human individuals. For this clone: Its cognate antigen is unknown.

Using immunoSEQ multiplex PCR, the repertoire was profiled, and TCRdb retains in-frame clones only, with some absent. The sample lists roughly 200,000 clones, about 66% occurring once. This CDR3 contains 12 residues. Trimming took off 6 bases at V and 0 bases at J, with 7 bases between the two ends. CDR1 SQVTM and CDR2 ANQGSEA come from the germline V gene. Whole-study results and caveats: Donor clonotype sharing was expected to depend on sequencing depth. Researchers sampled only blood; tissue repertoires likely differ.

The receptor comes from a man aged 25 to 45 in good health. This chain uses TRBV29-1 with TRBJ2-3, with unresolved D. The sequenced sample consisted of memory CD4+ T cells sorted from blood. Specified subset: CD45RA-negative fraction. The CDR3, as DNA: TGCAGCGTGGACGACAGCACAGATACGCAGTATTTT. Amino acids: CSVDDSTDTQYF.